This entry lists 19 T cell receptor beta chains sequenced from one sample in a study of identical twins. MiXCR, run by TCRdb on the 5' RACE reads, gives a single entry per CDR3 protein. The sample lists 690,000 or so distinct CDR3 sequences, approximately 9% occurring once. The same sample was also used in a study of yellow fever vaccine responses in identical twins.

The sequenced material came from PBMCs. These receptor sequences come from a woman younger than 35 in good health.

The rearrangement uses TRBV7-9 and TRBJ1-4; D is unresolved. V was clipped by 7 bases and J by 3 bases, with 6 bases between them. The length of the CDR3 is 12 residues. Germline-derived CDR1 and CDR2 are SEHNR and FQNEAQ (reference sequence). The CDR3 DNA reads as TGTGCCAGCATGGGTGCTAATGAAAAACTGTTTTTT. Amino acids: CASMGANEKLFF. The full variable domain, completed using reference TRBV7-9 and TRBJ1-4, is DTGVSQNPRHKITKRGQNVTFRCDPISEHNRLYWYRQTLGQGPEFLTYFQNEAQLEKSRLLSDRFSAERPKGSFSTLEIQRTEQGDSAMYLCASMGANEKLFFGSGTQLSVL.

The chain carries TRBV5-1 and TRBJ2-3; D possibly matches TRBD1 or TRBD2 (5 bases each). CDR3 size: 15 residues. Trimming shortened V by 2 bases and J by 5 bases, and 15 bases separated the two germline ends. Per germline, CDR1 SGHRS and CDR2 YFSETQ. CDR3 sequence reads: CASSFTGTFRDTQYF. The CDR3 DNA reads as TGCGCCAGCAGCTTTACGGGGACGTTTAGAGATACGCAGTATTTT.

The sample holds many counts of this clonotype. Germline is not matched at one junction end, which may reflect a read error. The chain has TRBV4-1 and TRBJ2-1; 11 bases map to TRBD2. Germline loops: CDR1 MGHRA, CDR2 YSYEKL. The length of the CDR3 is 16 residues. The CDR3 reads CASSQTSGSSYNEQFF. In DNA, the CDR3 is TGTGCCAGCAGCCAAACTAGCGGGAGCTCCTACAATGAGCAGTTCTTC.

This clonotype was observed at least ten times. This chain connects TRBV20-1 to TRBJ2-7, with 7 bases identical to TRBD1. Germline V gives CDR1 DFQATT, CDR2 SNEGSKA (reference sequence). V dropped 3 bases and J dropped 3; count of bases not matched to a gene: 5. The CDR3 spans 13 residues. The CDR3 spells CSARDRLNYEQYF. The CDR3 coding sequence is TGCAGTGCTAGGGACAGGCTGAACTACGAGCAGTACTTC.

The chain combines TRBV18 with TRBJ2-7, with 8 bases identical to TRBD1. Germline values: CDR1 KGHSH, CDR2 LQKENI. The CDR3 extends over 14 amino acids. Trimming took 5 bases from V and 3 from J; bases not matched to a gene: 6. The CDR3, as DNA: TGTGCCAGCTCATTGGACAGGGATGGCTACGAGCAGTACTTC. Amino acids: CASSLDRDGYEQYF.

This clonotype was detected a few times. The CDR3 is CSAGQGAWTEAFF. The CDR3 nucleotides are TGCAGTGCTGGTCAGGGGGCCTGGACTGAAGCTTTCTTT. The rearrangement links TRBV20-1 to TRBJ1-1; 8 positions agree with TRBD1. Trimming at V came to 5 bases and at J to 5 bases, leaving 7 bases not matched to a gene. The CDR3 spans 13 residues. Looked up from germline, CDR1 is DFQATT and CDR2 is SNEGSKA (reference sequence).

A few counts support this clonotype. The chain links TRBV5-1 to TRBJ1-5; 9 bases align to TRBD1. V was clipped by 3 bases and J by 0 bases; unmatched bases: 7. This CDR3 is built from 17 residues. From germline, CDR1 is SGHRS and CDR2 YFSETQ. CDR3 sequence: CASSSRDRDNSNQPQHF. The CDR3 coding sequence is TGCGCCAGCAGCTCCCGGGACAGGGATAATAGCAATCAGCCCCAGCATTTT.

The rearrangement links TRBV2 to TRBJ1-4, with D maybe TRBD1 (6 bases). The CDR3 length is 14 residues. Trimming left V 7 bases short and J 4 bases short, with 13 bases between. Germline V lookup: CDR1 SNHLY, CDR2 FYNNEI. The DNA of the CDR3 is TGTGCCAGCATGGGGGGGCTGGGTAATGAAAAACTGTTTTTT. The encoded protein is CASMGGLGNEKLFF.

DNA of the CDR3: TGTGCCATCAGTGTCGAGGCTAGCGGGAGCCCTCTTTCCTACGAGCAGTACTTC. This translates into CAISVEASGSPLSYEQYF. The V call is TRBV10-3, the J call TRBJ2-7; 10 nucleotides align to TRBD2. With 4 bases clipped from V and 1 base from J, the junction kept 13 bases outside the gene matches. The germline V gene has CDR1 ENHRY and CDR2 SYGVKD. The CDR3 length is 18 residues.

This clonotype was detected only a few times. The gene calls are TRBV24-1 and TRBJ2-2; D might be TRBD1 (6 bases). This CDR3 spans 16 amino acids. Between the trimmed V and J ends, which lost 3 bases and 5 bases, there was a span of 15 bases. Germline V gene lookup returns CDR1 KGHDR and CDR2 SFDVKD. The CDR3 is CATSDTTGTITGELFF. Written as DNA, the CDR3 is TGTGCCACCAGTGATACAACAGGGACAATAACCGGGGAGCTGTTTTTT.

This clonotype was seen a handful of times. The rearrangement joins TRBV29-1 to TRBJ1-4, with TRBD1 matching 9 bases. This CDR3 has 13 amino acids. CDR1 and CDR2 (germline): SQVTM, ANQGSEA. V lost 7 bases to trimming and J lost 8 bases; unmatched junction nucleotides: 8. CDR3 residues: CSARQGGMEKLFF. In nucleotides, the CDR3 is TGCAGCGCCCGACAGGGGGGAATGGAAAAACTGTTTTTT.

This clonotype was detected only a few times. The gene calls are TRBV15 and TRBJ1-1; D gene unclear. Trimming took off 0 bases at V and 4 bases at J, with 9 bases between the two ends. The CDR3 loop spans 14 amino acids. Germline CDR1 LNHNV, CDR2 YYDKDF (reference sequence). CDR3 bases: TGTGCCACCAGCAGAGATTTGGCAGGCACTGAAGCTTTCTTT. Translated, it gives CATSRDLAGTEAFF.

This clonotype was recorded at least ten times. The chain has TRBV7-8 and TRBJ2-2, with a weak D call TRBD2 (5 bases). The CDR3 is 14 amino acids. Trimming pared 3 bases from V and 5 bases from J, leaving 10 bases between. Germline V gene lookup returns CDR1 SGHVS and CDR2 FQNEAQ. In DNA, the CDR3 is TGTGCCAGCAGCTTGGACGAGGGAACCGGGGAGCTGTTTTTT. Protein: CASSLDEGTGELFF.

This clonotype occurred a few times. J is TRBJ2-2 and V is TRBV3-1; TRBD1 matches 10 bases. V was clipped by 0 bases and J by 5 bases; unmatched bases: 6. Per germline, CDR1 LGHDT and CDR2 YNNKEL (reference sequence). CDR3 length: 17 residues. Here the CDR3 reads CASSQDKDRGCTGELFF. CDR3 DNA sequence: TGTGCCAGCAGCCAAGATAAGGACAGGGGGTGTACCGGGGAGCTGTTTTTT.

This clonotype was observed a few times. The gene calls are TRBV20-1 and TRBJ1-1, with D possibly matching TRBD1 (5 bases). The CDR3 is made up of 15 amino acids. V lost 1 base and J 3 bases, leaving 15 bases between the germline ends. The germline gives CDR1 DFQATT, CDR2 SNEGSKA (reference sequence). CDR3 nucleotide sequence: TGCAGTGCTAGAGCCCCCCAGGGTGGGTACACTGAAGCTTTCTTT. It translates to CSARAPQGGYTEAFF.

This clonotype was counted between two and nine times. This chain joins TRBV21-1 and TRBJ1-2; the D call of TRBD1 is as the table states it, not checked on the DNA. TRBV21-1 is a recognized pseudogene. CDR3 length: 14 amino acids. In DNA, the CDR3 is TGTGCCAGCGGCCCCGGACAGGGGGCAGATGGCTACACCTTC. Translated: CASGPGQGADGYTF.

The sample holds many counts of this clonotype. This sequence joins TRBV5-5 and TRBJ2-2; D tentatively reads TRBD1 or TRBD2 (5 bases each). CDR1 SGHKS and CDR2 YYEKEE come from the germline V gene (reference sequence). This CDR3 is 14 amino acids long. Trimming cost V 4 bases and J 0 bases, with 7 bases left between them. The DNA for the CDR3 is TGTGCCAGCAGCATGGGACCGAACACCGGGGAGCTGTTTTTT. This sequence encodes CASSMGPNTGELFF.

The chain combines TRBV5-1 with TRBJ1-1; 9 nucleotides agree with TRBD1. CDR3 length: 15 amino acids. Trimming at V came to 4 bases and at J to 6 bases, leaving 10 bases not matched to a gene. Germline lookup yields CDR1 SGHRS and CDR2 YFSETQ. CDR3 DNA sequence: TGCGCCAGCAGCCCACAACCGGGACAGGGCGCTGAAGCTTTCTTT. This codes for CASSPQPGQGAEAFF.

This rearrangement joins TRBV11-3 to TRBJ2-5, with 11 bases fitting TRBD2. The CDR3 has 16 residues. Germline V CDR1 and CDR2: SGHNT, YENEEA. J gave up 2 bases and V 5 bases, and 7 bases lay outside the gene matches. The CDR3: CASSVGTSGPQETQYF. CDR3 coding DNA: TGTGCCAGCAGCGTCGGGACTAGCGGTCCACAAGAGACCCAGTACTTC.